This TCR beta chain came from a study of cytomegalovirus exposure and HLA in healthy donors. The PCR used 60 Vbeta and 13 Jbeta primers. Produced via immunoSEQ multiplex PCR; TCRdb's table is partial and in-frame only. Among 95,000 to 150,000 clones, approximately 79% were seen once, and the ten largest hold about 2%. Trimming pared 4 bases from V and 0 bases from J, leaving 17 bases between. CDR3 length equals 16 residues. This chain joins TRBV5-3 and TRBJ2-7; maybe TRBD1 (6 bases). TRBV5-3 is an ORF, and what it does is uncertain. This TCR was sampled from a man aged 25 to 40 in good health and CMV-seronegative. Sequenced: PBMCs. CDR3 DNA: TGTGCCAGAAGCACGACAGGTTTAGGAAGCTCCTACGAGCAGTACTTC. Encoded protein: CARSTTGLGSSYEQYF.